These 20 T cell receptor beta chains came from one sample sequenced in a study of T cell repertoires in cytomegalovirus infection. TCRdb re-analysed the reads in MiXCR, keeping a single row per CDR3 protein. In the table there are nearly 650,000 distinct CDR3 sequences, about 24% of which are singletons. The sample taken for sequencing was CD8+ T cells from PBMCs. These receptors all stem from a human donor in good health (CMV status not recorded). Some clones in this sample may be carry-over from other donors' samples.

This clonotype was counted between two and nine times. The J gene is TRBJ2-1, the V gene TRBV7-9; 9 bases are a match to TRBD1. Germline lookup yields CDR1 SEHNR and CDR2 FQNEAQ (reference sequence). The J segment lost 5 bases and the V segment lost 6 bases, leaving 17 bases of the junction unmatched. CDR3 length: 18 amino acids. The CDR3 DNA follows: TGTGCCAGCAGTCTCCCGGACAGGGGCGCCCTATTCCACAATGAGCAGTTCTTC. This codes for CASSLPDRGALFHNEQFF.

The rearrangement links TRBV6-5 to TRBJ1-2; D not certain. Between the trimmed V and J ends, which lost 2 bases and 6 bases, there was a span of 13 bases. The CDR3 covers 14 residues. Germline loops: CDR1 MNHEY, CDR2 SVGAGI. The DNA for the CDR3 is TGTGCCAGCAGTTACCAGAGGGTAGACGATGGCTACACCTTC. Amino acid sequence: CASSYQRVDDGYTF.

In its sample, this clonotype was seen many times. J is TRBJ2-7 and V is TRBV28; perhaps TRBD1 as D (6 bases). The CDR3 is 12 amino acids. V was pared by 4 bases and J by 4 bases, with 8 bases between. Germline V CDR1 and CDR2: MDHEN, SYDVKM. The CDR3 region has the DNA TGTGCCAGCAGTTCGGACAGTTACGAGCAGTACGTC. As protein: CASSSDSYEQYV.

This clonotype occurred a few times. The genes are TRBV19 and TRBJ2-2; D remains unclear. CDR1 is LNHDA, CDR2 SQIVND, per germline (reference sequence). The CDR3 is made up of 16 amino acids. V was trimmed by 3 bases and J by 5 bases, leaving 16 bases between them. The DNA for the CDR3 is TGTGCCAGTAGTATTCGACCGCCCGATCGGACCGGGGAGCTGTTTTTT. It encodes CASSIRPPDRTGELFF. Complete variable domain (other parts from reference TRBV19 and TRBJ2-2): DGGITQSPKYLFRKEGQNVTLSCEQNLNHDAMYWYRQDPGQGLRLIYYSQIVNDFQKGDIAEGYSVSREKKESFPLTVTSAQKNPTAFYLCASSIRPPDRTGELFFGEGSRLTVL.

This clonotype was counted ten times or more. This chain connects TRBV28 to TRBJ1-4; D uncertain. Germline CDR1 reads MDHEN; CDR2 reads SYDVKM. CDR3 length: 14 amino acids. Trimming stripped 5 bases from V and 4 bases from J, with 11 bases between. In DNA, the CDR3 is TGTGCCAGCAGTGTGGACGGTCTTAATGAAAAACTGTTTTTT. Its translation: CASSVDGLNEKLFF.

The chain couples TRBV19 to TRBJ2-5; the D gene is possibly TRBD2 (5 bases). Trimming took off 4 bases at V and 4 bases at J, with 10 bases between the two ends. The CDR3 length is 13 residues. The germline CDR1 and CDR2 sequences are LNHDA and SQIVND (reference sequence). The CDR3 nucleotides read TGTGCCAGTAGTAGGAGGTCCGGAGAGACCCAGTACTTC. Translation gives CASSRRSGETQYF.

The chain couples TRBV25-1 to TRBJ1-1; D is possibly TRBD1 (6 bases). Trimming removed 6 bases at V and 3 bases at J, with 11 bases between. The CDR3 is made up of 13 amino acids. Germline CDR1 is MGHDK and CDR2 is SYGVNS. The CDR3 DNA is TGTGCCAGCAGGGGGGCTGGGGACACTGAAGCTTTCTTT. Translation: CASRGAGDTEAFF.

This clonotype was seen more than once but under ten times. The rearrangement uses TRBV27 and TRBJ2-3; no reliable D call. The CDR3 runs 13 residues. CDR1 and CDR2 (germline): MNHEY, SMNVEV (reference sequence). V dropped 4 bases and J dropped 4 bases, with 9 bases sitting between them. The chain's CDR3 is CASSSNLADTQYF. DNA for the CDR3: TGTGCCAGCAGTTCGAATCTAGCAGATACGCAGTATTTT.

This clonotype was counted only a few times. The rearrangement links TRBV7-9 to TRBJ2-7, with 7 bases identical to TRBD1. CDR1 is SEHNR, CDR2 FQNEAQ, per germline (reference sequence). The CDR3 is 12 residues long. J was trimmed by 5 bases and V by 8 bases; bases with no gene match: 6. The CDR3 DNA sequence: TGTGCCAGCTCGAGGGGGCCCGACGAGCAGTACTTC. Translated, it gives CASSRGPDEQYF. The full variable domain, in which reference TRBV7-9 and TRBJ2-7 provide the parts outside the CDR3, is DTGVSQNPRHKITKRGQNVTFRCDPISEHNRLYWYRQTLGQGPEFLTYFQNEAQLEKSRLLSDRFSAERPKGSFSTLEIQRTEQGDSAMYLCASSRGPDEQYFGPGTRLTVT.

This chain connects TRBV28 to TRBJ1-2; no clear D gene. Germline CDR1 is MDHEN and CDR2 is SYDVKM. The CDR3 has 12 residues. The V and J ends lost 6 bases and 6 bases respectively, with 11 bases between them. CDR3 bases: TGTGCCAGCAGGATGACCACTCATGGCTACACCTTC. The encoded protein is CASRMTTHGYTF.

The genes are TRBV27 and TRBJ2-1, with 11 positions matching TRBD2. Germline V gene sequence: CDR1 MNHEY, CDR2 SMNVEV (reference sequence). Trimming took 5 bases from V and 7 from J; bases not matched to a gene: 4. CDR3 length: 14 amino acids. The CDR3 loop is CASSTSGGWNEQFF. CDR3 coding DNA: TGTGCCAGCAGTACTAGCGGGGGCTGGAATGAGCAGTTCTTC.

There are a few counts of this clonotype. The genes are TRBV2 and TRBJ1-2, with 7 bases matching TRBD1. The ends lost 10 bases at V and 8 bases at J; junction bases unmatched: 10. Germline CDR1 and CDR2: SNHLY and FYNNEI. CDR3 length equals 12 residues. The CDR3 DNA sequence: TGTGCCACCGACAGGGAGGACGGAGGCTACACCTTC. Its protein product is CATDREDGGYTF. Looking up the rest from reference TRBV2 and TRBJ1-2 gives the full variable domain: EPEVTQTPSHQVTQMGQEVILRCVPISNHLYFYWYRQILGQKVEFLVSFYNNEISEKSEIFDDQFSVERPDGSNFTLKIRSTKLEDSAMYFCATDREDGGYTFGSGTRLTVV.

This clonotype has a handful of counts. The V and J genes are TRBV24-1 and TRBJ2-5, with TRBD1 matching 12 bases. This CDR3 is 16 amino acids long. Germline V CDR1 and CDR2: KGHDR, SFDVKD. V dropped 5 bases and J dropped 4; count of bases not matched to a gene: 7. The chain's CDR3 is CATSASGQGARETQYF. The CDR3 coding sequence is TGTGCCACCAGTGCCTCGGGACAGGGGGCGCGAGAGACCCAGTACTTC.

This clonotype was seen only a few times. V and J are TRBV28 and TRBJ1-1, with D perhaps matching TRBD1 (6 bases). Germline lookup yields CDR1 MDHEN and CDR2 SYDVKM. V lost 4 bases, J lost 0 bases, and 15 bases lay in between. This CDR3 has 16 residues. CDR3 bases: TGTGCCAGCAGTTACCCCAGCAGGGACATGAACACTGAAGCTTTCTTT. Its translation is CASSYPSRDMNTEAFF.

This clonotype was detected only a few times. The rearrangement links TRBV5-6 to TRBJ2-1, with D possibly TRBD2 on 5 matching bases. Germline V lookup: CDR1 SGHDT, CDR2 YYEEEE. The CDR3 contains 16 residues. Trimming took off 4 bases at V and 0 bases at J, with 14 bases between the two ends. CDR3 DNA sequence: TGTGCCAGCAGCCTTCCGGCTACTAGCTCCTACAATGAGCAGTTCTTC. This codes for CASSLPATSSYNEQFF.

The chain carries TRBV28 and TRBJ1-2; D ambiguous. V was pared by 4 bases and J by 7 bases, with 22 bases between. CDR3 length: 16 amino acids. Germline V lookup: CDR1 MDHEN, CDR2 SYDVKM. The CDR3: CASSYPPSGPTGGYTF. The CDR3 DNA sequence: TGTGCCAGCAGTTACCCCCCGTCGGGCCCTACGGGTGGCTACACCTTC.

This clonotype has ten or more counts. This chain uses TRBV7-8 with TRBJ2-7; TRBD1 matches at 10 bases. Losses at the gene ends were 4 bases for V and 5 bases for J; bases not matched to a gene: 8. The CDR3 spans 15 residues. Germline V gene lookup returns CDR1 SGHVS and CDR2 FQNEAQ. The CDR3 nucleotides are TGTGCCAGCAGCTCACCGGGACAGGGGTTCCACGAGCAGTACTTC. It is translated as CASSSPGQGFHEQYF.

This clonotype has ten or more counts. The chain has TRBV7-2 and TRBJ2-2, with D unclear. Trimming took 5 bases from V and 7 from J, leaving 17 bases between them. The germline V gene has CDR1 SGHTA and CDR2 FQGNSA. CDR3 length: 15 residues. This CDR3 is CASSSLDVGFGELFF. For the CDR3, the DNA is TGTGCCAGCAGCAGCTTAGATGTAGGCTTCGGGGAGCTGTTTTTT. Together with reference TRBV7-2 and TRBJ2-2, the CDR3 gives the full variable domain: GAGVSQSPSNKVTEKGKDVELRCDPISGHTALYWYRQSLGQGLEFLIYFQGNSAPDKSGLPSDRFSAERTGGSVSTLTIQRTQQEDSAVYLCASSSLDVGFGELFFGEGSRLTVL.

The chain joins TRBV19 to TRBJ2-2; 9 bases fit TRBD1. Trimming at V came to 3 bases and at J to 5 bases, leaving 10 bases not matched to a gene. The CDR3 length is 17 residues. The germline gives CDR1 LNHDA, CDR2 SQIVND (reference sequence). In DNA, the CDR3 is TGTGCCAGTAGTATTTTCGGGACAGGGTTGGTGACCGGGGAGCTGTTTTTT. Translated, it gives CASSIFGTGLVTGELFF.

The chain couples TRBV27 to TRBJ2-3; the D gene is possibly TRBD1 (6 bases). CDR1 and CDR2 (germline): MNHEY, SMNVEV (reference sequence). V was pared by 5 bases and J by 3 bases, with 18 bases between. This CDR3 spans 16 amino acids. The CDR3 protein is CASSPTPQGRTDTQYF. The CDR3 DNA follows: TGTGCCAGCAGTCCAACCCCACAGGGTAGAACAGATACGCAGTATTTT.